What follows are 15 T cell receptor beta chains derived from one specimen sequenced in a study of T-cell memory formation after mild COVID-19. Each CDR3 protein gets one entry after TCRdb re-called the 5' RACE reads with MiXCR. The sample lists about 400,000 distinct CDR3 sequences; 16% were seen once. The source material was PBMCs or a T cell subset sorted from them (not recorded which). Receptor source: a man aged 18 to 30 who had mild COVID-19 (a few samples of this study predate the infection). Cell type and time point are not known.

This chain links TRBV7-9 with TRBJ1-1, with 7 nucleotides matching TRBD1. The CDR3 has 14 residues. V shed 4 bases, J shed 9 bases, and the junction held 11 bases outside the gene matches. Germline V gene lookup returns CDR1 SEHNR and CDR2 FQNEAQ (reference sequence). The CDR3 sequence: CASSSYRDSAQAFF. The CDR3 DNA follows: TGTGCCAGCAGCTCTTACCGGGACAGCGCCCAAGCTTTCTTT. Variable domain in full (rest from reference TRBV7-9 and TRBJ1-1): DTGVSQNPRHKITKRGQNVTFRCDPISEHNRLYWYRQTLGQGPEFLTYFQNEAQLEKSRLLSDRFSAERPKGSFSTLEIQRTEQGDSAMYLCASSSYRDSAQAFFGQGTRLTVV.

In its sample, this clonotype was seen a few times. This sequence joins TRBV7-2 and TRBJ2-3; 7 bases match TRBD2. CDR1 and CDR2 (germline): SGHTA, FQGNSA. V was pared by 0 bases and J by 4 bases, with 7 bases of the junction left unmatched. The length of the CDR3 is 16 residues. The CDR3 DNA sequence: TGTGCCAGCAGCTTAGCGGTCGGACTAGTTCCAGATACGCAGTATTTT. It translates to CASSLAVGLVPDTQYF.

The rearrangement uses TRBV7-8 and TRBJ1-2; no clear D gene. The CDR3 spans 14 residues. Germline V gene sequence: CDR1 SGHVS, CDR2 FQNEAQ. V was clipped by 3 bases and J by 5 bases, with 13 bases between them. The CDR3 spells CASSFGLGKYGYTF. CDR3 DNA: TGTGCCAGCAGCTTCGGGCTGGGGAAATATGGCTACACCTTC.

The gene calls are TRBV3-1 and TRBJ1-1, with D unclear. The CDR3 sequence is 13 residues long. V lost 4 bases, J lost 4 bases, and 10 bases lay in between. The V gene's germline CDR1 is LGHDT and CDR2 YNNKEL (reference sequence). CDR3 nucleotide sequence: TGTGCCAGCAGCCCCTTCGGGGTCACTGAAGCTTTCTTT. Encoded protein: CASSPFGVTEAFF. The complete variable domain, with remaining parts taken from reference TRBV3-1 and TRBJ1-1, reads DTAVSQTPKYLVTQMGNDKSIKCEQNLGHDTMYWYKQDSKKFLKIMFSYNNKELIINETVPNRFSPKSPDKAHLNLHINSLELGDSAVYFCASSPFGVTEAFFGQGTRLTVV.

This clonotype was detected a few times. This chain links TRBV6-6 with TRBJ2-3; possibly TRBD2 for D (5 bases). The V end was cut by 2 bases, the J end by 2 bases, with 14 bases between. CDR1 and CDR2 from the germline V gene are MNHNY and SVGAGI (reference sequence). This CDR3 contains 16 residues. The CDR3 coding sequence is TGTGCCAGCAGTTACCTTCCGGGGTGGCTCACAGATACGCAGTATTTT. This sequence encodes CASSYLPGWLTDTQYF.

The chain links TRBV4-1 to TRBJ2-7, with 8 nucleotides matching TRBD2. From germline, CDR1 is MGHRA and CDR2 YSYEKL. V trimming: 0 bases; J trimming: 2 bases; junction bases outside the gene matches: 9. The CDR3 is made up of 17 amino acids. CDR3 region: CASSQDMGLVIPYEQYF. CDR3 sequence (DNA): TGCGCCAGCAGCCAAGATATGGGACTAGTAATCCCCTACGAGCAGTACTTC.

This clonotype showed up just a few times. The chain is built from TRBV3-1 and TRBJ2-1; 7 nucleotides match TRBD2. Germline values: CDR1 LGHDT, CDR2 YNNKEL (reference sequence). CDR3 length equals 14 residues. With 4 bases clipped from V and 7 bases from J, the junction kept 7 bases outside the gene matches. CDR3 amino acids: CASSPELARNEQFF. CDR3 nucleotide sequence: TGTGCCAGCAGCCCAGAACTAGCGAGAAATGAGCAGTTCTTC.

This clonotype was found a few times. This chain uses TRBV10-3 with TRBJ1-2; D uncertain. Trimming took 0 bases from V and 1 from J, leaving 12 bases between them. In germline, CDR1 is ENHRY, CDR2 SYGVKD. The CDR3 is 16 amino acids. The CDR3 nucleotides read TGTGCCATCAGTGAGTCGTACGGAGGTAATAACTATGGCTACACCTTC. Translating gives CAISESYGGNNYGYTF.

This clonotype was counted between two and nine times. The gene calls are TRBV21-1 and TRBJ2-7. TRBV21-1 is a pseudogene segment. The CDR3 runs to 15 residues. Here the CDR3 reads CASSNWVGLTYEQYV. DNA of the CDR3: TGTGCCAGCAGCAATTGGGTCGGCCTAACCTACGAGCAGTACGTC.

This clonotype was observed a few times. The V gene is TRBV12-5, the J gene TRBJ1-1; 9 bases are a match to TRBD1. Germline values: CDR1 LGHNT, CDR2 FRNRAP. After removal of 5 bases from V and 6 bases from J, the junction contained 10 bases not matched to a gene. This CDR3 has 15 residues. CDR3 sequence (DNA): TGTGCTAGTGGTCAACGGACAGGGGCTGGCGCTGAAGCTTTCTTT. It encodes CASGQRTGAGAEAFF.

This clonotype showed up just a few times. The chain carries TRBV7-8 and TRBJ2-7; D is unclear. Germline V lookup: CDR1 SGHVS, CDR2 FQNEAQ. V gave up 8 bases and J gave up 2 bases, with 7 bases separating them. CDR3 size: 11 residues. CDR3 loop: CASGRPYEQYF. CDR3 DNA: TGTGCCAGCGGGCGGCCCTACGAGCAGTACTTC.

There are many counts of this clonotype. A read error may account for a junction end that differs from germline. The V and J genes are TRBV5-1 and TRBJ1-5, with D tentatively TRBD1 (5 bases). Per germline, CDR1 SGHRS and CDR2 YFSETQ. This CDR3 contains 13 residues. The CDR3 region has the DNA TGTGCCAGCAGTCGGGACAGCAATCAGCCCCAGCATTTT. This translates into CASSRDSNQPQHF.

This clonotype was seen a few times. The genes are TRBV12-3 or TRBV12-4 and TRBJ2-7, with D tentatively TRBD1 (6 bases). The V end lost 4 bases, the J end lost 2 bases, and 12 bases lay between the germline ends. This CDR3 is built from 14 residues. Here the CDR3 DNA reads TGTGCCAGCAGTTCCACAGGGAAAACCTACGAGCAGTACTTC. Its translation: CASSSTGKTYEQYF.

This clonotype was picked up a small number of times. The V gene is TRBV2, the J gene TRBJ1-1; D not resolved. Trimming cost V 10 bases and J 3 bases, with 9 bases left between them. In germline, CDR1 is SNHLY, CDR2 FYNNEI. This CDR3 has 11 residues. The chain's CDR3 is CANLLDTEAFF. The CDR3 bases are TGTGCCAACCTGCTGGACACTGAAGCTTTCTTT. Full variable domain (missing parts from reference TRBV2 and TRBJ1-1): EPEVTQTPSHQVTQMGQEVILRCVPISNHLYFYWYRQILGQKVEFLVSFYNNEISEKSEIFDDQFSVERPDGSNFTLKIRSTKLEDSAMYFCANLLDTEAFFGQGTRLTVV.

In this sample, this clonotype turned up a few times. The V gene is TRBV5-1, the J gene TRBJ2-2; 8 bases line up with TRBD1. V was clipped by 4 bases and J by 6 bases; unmatched bases: 8. This CDR3 has 15 amino acids. Germline CDR1 is SGHRS and CDR2 is YFSETQ. DNA of the CDR3: TGCGCCAGCAGCGATAGGACAGGGACCGCCGGGGAGCTGTTTTTT. It yields the protein CASSDRTGTAGELFF.